The 7 T cell receptor beta chains in this list originate from one sample, sequenced in a study of blood T cell repertoires in COVID-19. Libraries were prepared by immunoSEQ multiplex PCR; TCRdb keeps only in-frame clonotypes and omits some of them. The sample carries approximately 90,000 clones, roughly 87% recorded once. The sample was peripheral blood. These receptor sequences come from a man aged 45-65 years with acute or convalescent COVID-19.

In its sample, this clone was seen many times. The chain recombines TRBV11-2 with TRBJ2-5; TRBD2 matches 9 bases. V lost 3 bases, J lost 5 bases, and 4 bases stayed unmatched. Germline CDR1 is SGHAT and CDR2 is FQNNGV. This CDR3 is built from 14 residues. CDR3 amino acids: CASSFAGGLETQYF. The CDR3 DNA is TGTGCCAGCAGCTTTGCGGGGGGGCTGGAGACCCAGTACTTC.

J is TRBJ1-5 and V is TRBV19, with TRBD1 as a possible D gene (6 bases). This CDR3 region has 14 residues. Germline-derived CDR1 and CDR2 are LNHDA and SQIVND (reference sequence). Trimming stripped 9 bases from V and 3 bases from J, with 15 bases between. CDR3: CASRGVTVNQPQHF. The CDR3, as DNA: TGTGCCAGCAGGGGCGTAACGGTCAATCAGCCCCAGCATTTT.

This chain links TRBV19 with TRBJ1-4; D unresolved. The ends were cut back, 8 bases at V and 5 bases at J, with 15 bases in the middle. CDR3 length equals 14 residues. Germline V gives CDR1 LNHDA, CDR2 SQIVND (reference sequence). The CDR3 loop reads CASSWGGKNEKLFF. DNA of the CDR3: TGTGCCAGTTCCTGGGGAGGGAAGAATGAAAAACTGTTTTTT.

The gene calls are TRBV2 and TRBJ1-2, with a weak D call TRBD1 (5 bases). CDR1 is SNHLY and CDR2 is FYNNEI in the germline V gene. The V end lost 4 bases, the J end lost 1 base, and 10 bases lay between the germline ends. The CDR3 loop spans 14 amino acids. In nucleotides, the CDR3 is TGTGCCAGCAGTGCGCGGGACGGTAACTATGGCTACACCTTC. Translating gives CASSARDGNYGYTF.

V gene TRBV27 combines with J gene TRBJ2-1; the D gene is possibly TRBD2 (5 bases). The CDR3 has 18 residues. The germline CDR1 and CDR2 sequences are MNHEY and SMNVEV (reference sequence). V shed 5 bases and J shed 0 bases, with 20 bases lying between them. The CDR3: CASSPPQAASSSYNEQFF. CDR3 sequence (DNA): TGTGCCAGCAGTCCCCCGCAAGCGGCCTCGAGCTCCTACAATGAGCAGTTCTTC.

A single count supports this clone. This chain links TRBV15 with TRBJ2-5; 10 bases align to TRBD1. Germline V gene sequence: CDR1 LNHNV, CDR2 YYDKDF (reference sequence). The CDR3 covers 15 residues. The V gene end was trimmed by 4 bases and the J gene end by 2 bases; junction bases not matched to a gene: 4. CDR3 nucleotide sequence: TGTGCCACCAGCAACCGGGACAGGGGACAAGAGACCCAGTACTTC. Protein: CATSNRDRGQETQYF.

The V gene is TRBV3-1 (or the pseudogene TRBV3-2), the J gene TRBJ2-2, with a weak D call TRBD1 (5 bases). This CDR3 has 14 residues. Germline CDR1 LGHDT, CDR2 YNNKEL (reference sequence). V lost 1 base and J 4 bases, leaving 7 bases between the germline ends. The CDR3 loop is CASSQGRGTGELFF. The CDR3 coding sequence is TGTGCCAGCAGCCAAGGAAGGGGCACCGGGGAGCTGTTTTTT.